The rows below give T cell receptor beta chains drawn from one sample of a study of OX40 agonist ivuxolimab in advanced cancers. Profiled with immunoSEQ multiplex PCR; TCRdb holds only in-frame clones, not every one. The sample contains about 44,000 clones, 75% to 90% of which appear only once. Specimen: CD4+ or CD8+ T cells sorted from blood, collected in a trial of the OX40 agonist ivuxolimab. The receptor source for this set is an adult with an advanced solid tumor such as melanoma, head and neck, liver or kidney cancer. Each CDR3 is given with its conserved first and last residue. The order of the fields is J gene, clone size, V gene, D gene, CDR3 DNA, CDR3 protein. D genes are given only for firm matches. Size is stated for part of the rows, as once, few or many counts, or as a class when the clone is expanded.

>TRBJ2-7|NA|TRBV5-1|NA
TGCGCCAGCAGGATCGAAGGCTACTACGAGCAGTACTTC
CASRIEGYYEQYF
>TRBJ1-4|NA|TRBV6-5|NA
TGTGCCAGCAGTTGGGGTGAAAAACTGTTTTTT
CASSWGEKLFF
>TRBJ1-2|few|TRBV7-5|NA
TGTGTCAGAAGCTTAGTTCGTTTGGACAGAGCCTATACCGGTGGCTACACCTTC
CVRSLVRLDRAYTGGYTF
>TRBJ1-2|NA|TRBV6-6|NA
TGTGCCAGCAGTTACCACAGGGAAAACTATGGCTACACCTTC
CASSYHRENYGYTF
>TRBJ2-5|NA|TRBV2|NA
TGTGCCAGCAGTGAGGCAGAAGAGACCCAGTACTTC
CASSEAEETQYF
>TRBJ2-7|NA|TRBV5-1|TRBD1
TGCGCCAGCCGAATGGGACAGGAAAACTACGAGCAGTACTTC
CASRMGQENYEQYF
>TRBJ2-2|NA|TRBV6-5|TRBD1
TGTGCCAGCAGCCGGGACAGGGTGGCCGGGGAGCTGTTTTTT
CASSRDRVAGELFF
>TRBJ1-2|NA|TRBV6-6|TRBD1
TGTGCCAGCAACCCGACAGGGACTTATGGCTACACCTTC
CASNPTGTYGYTF
>TRBJ2-1|NA|TRBV19|TRBD1
TGTGCCAGTAGAGAGACAGGGTTTAGCTCCTACAATGAGCAGTTCTTC
CASRETGFSSYNEQFF
>TRBJ2-1|once|TRBV27|TRBD2
TGTGCCAGCCTAAGGACTAGCGCCCTAAGCTCCTACAATGAGCAGTTCTTC
CASLRTSALSSYNEQFF
>TRBJ2-1|NA|TRBV7-9|NA
TGTGCCAGCAGCGCGCTTGGGGGCCGTTTGAATGAGCAGTTCTTC
CASSALGGRLNEQFF
>TRBJ1-5|NA|TRBV2|NA
TGTGCCAGCATGGAGGGCTACAATCAGCCCCAGCATTTT
CASMEGYNQPQHF
>TRBJ2-1|few|TRBV4-1|TRBD2
TGCGCCAGCAGCTTATTCCCGTCTCGCGGGAGGGGCAATGAGCAGTTCTTC
CASSLFPSRGRGNEQFF
>TRBJ2-1|NA|TRBV15|TRBD1
TGTGCCACCAGCAGGCGGGACAGGGACTACAATGAGCAGTTCTTC
CATSRRDRDYNEQFF
>TRBJ2-1|NA|TRBV7-7|NA
TGTGCCAGCAGCCTCGGGGGGCCCGATGAGCAGTTCTTC
CASSLGGPDEQFF
>TRBJ1-2|NA|TRBV27|NA
TGTGCCAGCAGTACCGCCGGGACAACAACCTTCTATGGCTACACCTTC
CASSTAGTTTFYGYTF
>TRBJ1-5|NA|TRBV27|TRBD1
TGTGCCAGCAGTTTATTCAGGGGGAGCAATCAGCCCCAGCATTTT
CASSLFRGSNQPQHF
>TRBJ2-1|NA|TRBV19|NA
TGTGCCAGTAGTATAACGGCGTTGAATGAGCAGTTCTTC
CASSITALNEQFF
>TRBJ2-1|NA|TRBV5-1|NA
TGCGCCAGCAGCGGCGCGGGACAGACTTACAATGAGCAGTTCTTC
CASSGAGQTYNEQFF
>TRBJ2-7|NA|TRBV19|NA
TGTGCCAGTAGTATGCTCTCGTCCTACGAGCAGTACTTC
CASSMLSSYEQYF
>TRBJ1-2|NA|TRBV19|NA
TGTGCCAGTAACACGGGGGGGAACTATGGCTACACCTTC
CASNTGGNYGYTF
>TRBJ1-5|once|TRBV7-8|TRBD1
TGTGCCAGCAGCTTAGCCCGGACAGGAAGGAATAGCAATCAGCCCCAGCATTTT
CASSLARTGRNSNQPQHF
>TRBJ1-2|NA|TRBV2|NA
TGTGCCAGCAGTCAGACAGGCCCTCTCGGCTACACCTTC
CASSQTGPLGYTF
>TRBJ2-1|NA|TRBV7-6|TRBD2
TGTGCCAGCAGCCCAGAGGCGGGAGGGGATAATGAGCAGTTCTTC
CASSPEAGGDNEQFF